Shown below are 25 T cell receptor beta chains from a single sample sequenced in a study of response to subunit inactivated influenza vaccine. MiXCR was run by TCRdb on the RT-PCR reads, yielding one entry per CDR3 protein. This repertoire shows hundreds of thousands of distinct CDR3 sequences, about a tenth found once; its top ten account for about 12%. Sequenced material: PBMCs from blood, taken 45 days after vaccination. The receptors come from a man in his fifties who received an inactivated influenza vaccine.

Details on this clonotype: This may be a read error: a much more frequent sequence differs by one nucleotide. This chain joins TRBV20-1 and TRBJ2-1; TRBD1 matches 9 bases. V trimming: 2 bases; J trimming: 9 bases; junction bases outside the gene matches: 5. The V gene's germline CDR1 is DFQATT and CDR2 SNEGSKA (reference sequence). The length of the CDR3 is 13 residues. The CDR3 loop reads CSARTGGNGEQFF. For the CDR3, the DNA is TGCAGTGCTAGAACAGGGGGCAATGGTGAGCAGTTCTTC.

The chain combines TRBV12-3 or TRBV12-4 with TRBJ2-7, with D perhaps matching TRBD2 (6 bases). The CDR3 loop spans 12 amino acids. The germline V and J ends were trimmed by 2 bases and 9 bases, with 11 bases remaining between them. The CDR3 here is CASSLSGVVQYF. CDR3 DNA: TGTGCCAGCAGTTTATCGGGAGTCGTGCAGTACTTC.

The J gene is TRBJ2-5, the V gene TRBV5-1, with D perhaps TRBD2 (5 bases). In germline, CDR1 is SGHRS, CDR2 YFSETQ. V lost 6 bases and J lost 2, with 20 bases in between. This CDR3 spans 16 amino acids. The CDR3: CASKSWWASTQETQYF. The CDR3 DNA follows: TGCGCCAGCAAATCTTGGTGGGCTAGCACGCAAGAGACCCAGTACTTC.

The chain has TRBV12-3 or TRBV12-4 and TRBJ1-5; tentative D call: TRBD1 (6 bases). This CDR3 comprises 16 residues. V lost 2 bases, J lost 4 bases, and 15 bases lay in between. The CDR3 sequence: CASSLNGGLGNQPQHF. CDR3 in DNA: TGTGCCAGCAGTTTAAACGGGGGGCTCGGTAATCAGCCCCAGCATTTT.

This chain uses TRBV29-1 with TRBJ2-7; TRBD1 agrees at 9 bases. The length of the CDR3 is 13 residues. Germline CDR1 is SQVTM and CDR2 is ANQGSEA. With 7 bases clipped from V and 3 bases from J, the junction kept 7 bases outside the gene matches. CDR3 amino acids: CSAITTGGYEQYF. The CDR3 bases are TGCAGCGCCATAACGACAGGGGGCTACGAGCAGTACTTC.

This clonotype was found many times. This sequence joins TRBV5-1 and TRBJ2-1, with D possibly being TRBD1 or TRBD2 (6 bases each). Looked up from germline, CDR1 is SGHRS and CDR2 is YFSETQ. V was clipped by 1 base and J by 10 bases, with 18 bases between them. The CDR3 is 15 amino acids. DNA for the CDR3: TGCGCCAGCAGCTTGTACGGCGGGACACCCGACGAGCAGTTCTTC. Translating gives CASSLYGGTPDEQFF.

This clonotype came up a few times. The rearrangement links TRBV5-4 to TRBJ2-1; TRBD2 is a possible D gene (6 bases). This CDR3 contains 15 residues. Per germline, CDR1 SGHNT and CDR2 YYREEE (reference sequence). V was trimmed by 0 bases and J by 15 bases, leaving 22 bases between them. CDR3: CASSLEIGGRLRLFF. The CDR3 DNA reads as TGTGCCAGCAGCTTGGAGATTGGGGGGAGGTTACGTTTGTTCTTC. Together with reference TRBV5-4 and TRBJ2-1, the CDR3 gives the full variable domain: ETGVTQSPTHLIKTRGQQVTLRCSSQSGHNTVSWYQQALGQGPQFIFQYYREEENGRGNFPPRFSGLQFPNYSSELNVNALELDDSALYLCASSLEIGGRLRLFFGPGTRLTVL.

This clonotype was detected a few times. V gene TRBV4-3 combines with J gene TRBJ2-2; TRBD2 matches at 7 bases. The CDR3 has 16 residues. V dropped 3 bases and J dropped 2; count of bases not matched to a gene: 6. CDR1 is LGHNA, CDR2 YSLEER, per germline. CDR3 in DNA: TGCGCCAGCAGCCAGGCCCTAGCGGTAAACACCGGGGAGCTGTTTTTT. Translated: CASSQALAVNTGELFF.

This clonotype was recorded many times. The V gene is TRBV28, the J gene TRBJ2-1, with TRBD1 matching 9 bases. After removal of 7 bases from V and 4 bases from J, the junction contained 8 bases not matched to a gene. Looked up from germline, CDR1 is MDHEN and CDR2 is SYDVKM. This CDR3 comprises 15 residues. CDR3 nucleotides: TGTGCCAGCAAACCCACAGGGGGCGCTTACAATGAGCAGTTCTTC. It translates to CASKPTGGAYNEQFF. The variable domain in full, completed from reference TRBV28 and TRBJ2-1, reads DVKVTQSSRYLVKRTGEKVFLECVQDMDHENMFWYRQDPGLGLRLIYFSYDVKMKEKGDIPEGYSVSREKKERFSLILESASTNQTSMYLCASKPTGGAYNEQFFGPGTRLTVL.

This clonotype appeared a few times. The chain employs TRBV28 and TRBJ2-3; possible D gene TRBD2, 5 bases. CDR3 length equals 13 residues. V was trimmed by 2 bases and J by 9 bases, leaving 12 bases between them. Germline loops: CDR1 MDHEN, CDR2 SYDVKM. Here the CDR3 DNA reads TGTGCCAGCAGTTTAACTAGTGGGAGCACGCAGTATTTT. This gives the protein CASSLTSGSTQYF.

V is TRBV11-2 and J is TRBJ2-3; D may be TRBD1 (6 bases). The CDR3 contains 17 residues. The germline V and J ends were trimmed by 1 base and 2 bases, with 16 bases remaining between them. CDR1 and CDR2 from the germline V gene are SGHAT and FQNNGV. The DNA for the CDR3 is TGTGCCAGCAGCTTAGTACAGGGCCTGGGTCTCACAGATACGCAGTATTTT. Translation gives CASSLVQGLGLTDTQYF. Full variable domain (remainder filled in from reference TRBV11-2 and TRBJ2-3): EAGVAQSPRYKIIEKRQSVAFWCNPISGHATLYWYQQILGQGPKLLIQFQNNGVVDDSQLPKDRFSAERLKGVDSTLKIQPAKLEDSAVYLCASSLVQGLGLTDTQYFGPGTRLTVL.

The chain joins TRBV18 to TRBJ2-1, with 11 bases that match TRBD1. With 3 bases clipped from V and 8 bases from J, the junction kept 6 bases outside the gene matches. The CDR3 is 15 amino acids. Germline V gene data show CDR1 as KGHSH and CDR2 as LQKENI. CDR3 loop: CASSPGQGAHHEQFF. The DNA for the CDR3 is TGTGCCAGCTCACCTGGACAGGGGGCGCATCATGAGCAGTTCTTC.

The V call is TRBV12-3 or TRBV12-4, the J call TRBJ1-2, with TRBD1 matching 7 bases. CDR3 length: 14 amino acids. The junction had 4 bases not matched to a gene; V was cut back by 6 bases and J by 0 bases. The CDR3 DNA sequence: TGTGCCAGCAGAGACGACAGGGCTAACTATGGCTACACCTTC. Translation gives CASRDDRANYGYTF.

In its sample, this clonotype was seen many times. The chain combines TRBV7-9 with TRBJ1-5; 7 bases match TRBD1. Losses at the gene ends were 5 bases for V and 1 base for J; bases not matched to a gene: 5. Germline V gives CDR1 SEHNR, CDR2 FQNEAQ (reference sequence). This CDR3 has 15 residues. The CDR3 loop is CASSAGRGSNQPQHF. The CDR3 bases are TGTGCCAGCAGCGCAGGCAGGGGGAGCAATCAGCCCCAGCATTTT.

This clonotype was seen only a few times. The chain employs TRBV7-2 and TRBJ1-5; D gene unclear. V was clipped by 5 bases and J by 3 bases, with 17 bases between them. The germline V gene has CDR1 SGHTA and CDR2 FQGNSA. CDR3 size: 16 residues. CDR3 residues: CASSLSGIGVNQPQHF. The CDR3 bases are TGTGCCAGCAGCCTCTCGGGGATTGGGGTCAATCAGCCCCAGCATTTT.

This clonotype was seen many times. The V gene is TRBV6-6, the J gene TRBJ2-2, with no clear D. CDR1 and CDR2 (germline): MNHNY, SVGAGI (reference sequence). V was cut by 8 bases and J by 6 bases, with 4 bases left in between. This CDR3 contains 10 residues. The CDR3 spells CASRAGELFF. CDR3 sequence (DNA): TGTGCCAGCCGCGCCGGGGAGCTGTTTTTT.

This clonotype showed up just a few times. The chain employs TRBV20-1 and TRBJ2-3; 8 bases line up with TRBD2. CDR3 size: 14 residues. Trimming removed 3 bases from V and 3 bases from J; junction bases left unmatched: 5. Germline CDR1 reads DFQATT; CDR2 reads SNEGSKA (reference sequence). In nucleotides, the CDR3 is TGCAGTGCTAGTTGGCGGGAGGAAACAGATACGCAGTATTTT. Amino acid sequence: CSASWREETDTQYF.

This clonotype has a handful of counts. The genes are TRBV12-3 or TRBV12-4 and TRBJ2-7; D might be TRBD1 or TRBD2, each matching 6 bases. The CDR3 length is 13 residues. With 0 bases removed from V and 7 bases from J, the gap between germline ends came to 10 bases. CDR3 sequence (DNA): TGTGCCAGCAGTTTAGCGCGGAGGGGGGAGCAGTACTTC. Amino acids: CASSLARRGEQYF.

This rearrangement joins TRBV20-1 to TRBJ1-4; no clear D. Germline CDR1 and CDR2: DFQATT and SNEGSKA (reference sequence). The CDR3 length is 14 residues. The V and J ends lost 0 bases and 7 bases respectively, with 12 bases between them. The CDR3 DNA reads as TGCAGTGCTAGAGATTTTACAGCCCCTGAAAAACTGTTTTTT. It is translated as CSARDFTAPEKLFF.

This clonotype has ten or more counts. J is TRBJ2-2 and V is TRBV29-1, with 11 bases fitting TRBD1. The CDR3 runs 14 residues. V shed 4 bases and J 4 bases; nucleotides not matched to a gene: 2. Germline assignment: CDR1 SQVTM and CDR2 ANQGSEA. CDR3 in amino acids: CSVAGTGGTGELFF. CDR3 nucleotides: TGCAGCGTTGCCGGGACAGGGGGCACCGGGGAGCTGTTTTTT.

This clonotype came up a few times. Here the CDR3 reads CASSRLLGGANEKLFF. The CDR3 DNA reads as TGTGCCAGCAGCCGACTCTTGGGGGGAGCTAATGAAAAACTGTTTTTT. V is TRBV7-2 and J is TRBJ1-4; tentative D call: TRBD1 (5 bases). Trimming cost V 5 bases and J 3 bases, with 16 bases left between them. CDR3 length equals 16 residues. Per the germline V gene, CDR1 is SGHTA and CDR2 is FQGNSA.

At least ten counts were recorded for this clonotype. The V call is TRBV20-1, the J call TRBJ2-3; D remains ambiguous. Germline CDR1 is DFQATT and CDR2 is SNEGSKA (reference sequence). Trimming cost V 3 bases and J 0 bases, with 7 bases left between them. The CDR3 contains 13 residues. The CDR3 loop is CSARAASTDTQYF. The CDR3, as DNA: TGCAGTGCTAGGGCCGCTAGCACAGATACGCAGTATTTT.

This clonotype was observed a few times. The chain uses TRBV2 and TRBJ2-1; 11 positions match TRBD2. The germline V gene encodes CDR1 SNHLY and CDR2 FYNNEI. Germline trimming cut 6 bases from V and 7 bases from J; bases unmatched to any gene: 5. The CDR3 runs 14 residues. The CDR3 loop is CASRLAGVRNEQFF. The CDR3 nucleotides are TGTGCCAGCAGACTAGCGGGAGTAAGGAATGAGCAGTTCTTC.

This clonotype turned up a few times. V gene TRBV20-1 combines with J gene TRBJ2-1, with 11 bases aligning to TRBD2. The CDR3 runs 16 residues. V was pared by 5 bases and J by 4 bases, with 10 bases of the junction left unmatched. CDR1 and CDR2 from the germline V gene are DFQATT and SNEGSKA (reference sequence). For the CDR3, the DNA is TGCAGTGCTCTAACACTAGCGGGAGAAGCTTACAATGAGCAGTTCTTC. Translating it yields CSALTLAGEAYNEQFF.

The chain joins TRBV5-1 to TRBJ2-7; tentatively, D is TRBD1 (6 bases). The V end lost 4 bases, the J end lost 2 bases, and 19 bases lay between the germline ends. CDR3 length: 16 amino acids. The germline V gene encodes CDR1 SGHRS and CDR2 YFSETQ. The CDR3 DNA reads TGCGCCAGCAGCAGTAACCCCGGGACACAGACCTACGAGCAGTACTTC. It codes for CASSSNPGTQTYEQYF.